This TCR beta chain appears in the sequencing data of a study of human T cells and chemical hapten exposure. Study-level information: Patch testing was performed with 0.01% DPC on the upper back, with reading at 6 days. Study findings and constraints: PT1 expanded TCR numbers rose with patch test score. Large CDR3 similarity clusters arose significantly more often from expanded TCRs than from controls.

This clonotype has more than one count but fewer than ten. Its antigen is undetermined. The time point here: pre-sensitization, week 0. Treatment in this sample: therapeutic diphenylcyclopropenone sensitization with weekly scalp DPC. Each cDNA molecule in the library carried unique molecular identifiers. TCRdb reanalysed the RACE reads using MiXCR and keeps one entry per CDR3 protein. The data contain about 290,000 distinct CDR3 sequences, approximately 7.5% of them singletons. Germline V gene lookup returns CDR1 WSHSY and CDR2 SAAADI. Losses at the gene ends were 6 bases for V and 2 bases for J; bases not matched to a gene: 3. CDR3 length equals 14 residues.

The sequencing here drew on whole blood, taken in connection with sensitization to the hapten diphenylcyclopropenone (DPC). The chain employs TRBV10-2 and TRBJ1-5; 8 bases are a match to TRBD1. This sequence originates from a man aged 18-30 years with alopecia areata. Some clones in this sample may be carry-over from other donors' samples. The CDR3 spells CASRETGGNQPQHF. The CDR3 coding sequence is TGCGCCAGCAGGGAGACAGGGGGCAATCAGCCCCAGCATTTT.